Presented here are 13 T cell receptor beta chains from one specimen sequenced in a study of follicular helper T cells after annual influenza vaccination (dated by TCRdb to the late 2010s). Library construction relied on the immunoSEQ multiplex PCR assay. Entries here come from immuneACCESS through TCRdb and include only in-frame sequences with V and J called. Some clones fail to appear in such tables; in the studies checked, an unresolved V gene covers under half of the shortfall, and the cause of the remainder is unknown. The sample table lists some 11,000 clones, roughly 82% of them with a count of one. The ten top clones hold nearly 0.9% of the sample. The sequences come from CXCR5- memory CD4+ T cells sorted from blood, collected 6 weeks after influenza vaccination. The sample's cell subset or site label, decoded: CXCR5- memory CD4 T cells. Source of these receptors: an adult who received the influenza vaccine.

The chain uses TRBV7-9 and TRBJ1-4; tentative D call: TRBD1 (5 bases). V was cut by 5 bases and J by 7 bases, with 20 bases left in between. There are 16 residues in the CDR3. Germline CDR1 is SEHNR and CDR2 is FQNEAQ (reference sequence). CDR3 residues: CASSRLRGGDREKLFF. As DNA, the CDR3 is TGTGCCAGCAGCCGTTTAAGGGGTGGGGACCGTGAAAAACTGTTTTTT.

This clone was found a few times. The chain employs TRBV15 and TRBJ1-5; D might be TRBD1 (5 bases). Trimming pared 4 bases from V and 2 bases from J, leaving 15 bases between. Per germline, CDR1 LNHNV and CDR2 YYDKDF (reference sequence). The CDR3 totals 16 residues. CDR3 sequence: CATSTYQGRGNQPQHF. CDR3 DNA: TGTGCCACCAGCACGTACCAGGGTCGGGGCAATCAGCCCCAGCATTTT.

The chain carries TRBV4-2 and TRBJ2-5; 9 positions agree with TRBD2. V dropped 2 bases and J dropped 5; count of bases not matched to a gene: 27. The CDR3 sequence is 22 residues long. CDR1 LGHNA and CDR2 YNFKEQ come from the germline V gene. The CDR3 sequence is CASSQLTGGTSRAPMLGETQYF. Here the CDR3 DNA reads TGTGCCAGCAGCCAATTAACTGGCGGGACTAGCAGGGCCCCTATGTTGGGGGAGACCCAGTACTTC.

This clone appeared once. J is TRBJ2-7 and V is TRBV4-1; TRBD1 matches 7 bases. The germline gives CDR1 MGHRA, CDR2 YSYEKL. V lost 1 base, J lost 3 bases, and 3 bases stayed unmatched. This CDR3 has 14 residues. The DNA of the CDR3 is TGCGCCAGCAGCCAAGGAGGGGGCAGCTACGAGCAGTACTTC. The encoded protein is CASSQGGGSYEQYF.

The gene calls are TRBV19 and TRBJ1-5; TRBD1 matches at 7 bases. Per the germline V gene, CDR1 is LNHDA and CDR2 is SQIVND (reference sequence). The V and J ends lost 8 bases and 7 bases, in that order; junction bases with no gene match: 8. CDR3 size: 13 residues. The CDR3 region has the DNA TGTGCCAGTCGAGACAGGGTCGACCAGCCCCAGCATTTT. This codes for CASRDRVDQPQHF.

V is TRBV6-5 and J is TRBJ2-3; possible D gene TRBD2, 5 bases. This CDR3 has 14 residues. V dropped 2 bases and J dropped 2 bases, with 8 bases sitting between them. CDR1 is MNHEY, CDR2 SVGAGI, per germline. CDR3 coding DNA: TGTGCCAGCAGTTACCGGGATAACACAGATACGCAGTATTTT. Encoded protein: CASSYRDNTDTQYF.

V is TRBV5-1 and J is TRBJ1-1, with D tentatively TRBD1 (6 bases). V was pared by 5 bases and J by 1 base, with 12 bases between. From germline, CDR1 is SGHRS and CDR2 YFSETQ. The CDR3 contains 14 residues. CDR3 in DNA: TGCGCCAGCAGAGTAGGACAGACGAACACTGAAGCTTTCTTT. This sequence encodes CASRVGQTNTEAFF.

The chain joins TRBV7-2 to TRBJ1-3; D uncertain. The CDR3 is made up of 18 amino acids. The germline V gene has CDR1 SGHTA and CDR2 FQGNSA. Trimming pared 2 bases from V and 0 bases from J, leaving 17 bases between. The CDR3 here is CASSLKGAAGNSGNTIYF. The CDR3 nucleotides read TGTGCCAGCAGCTTAAAGGGTGCGGCAGGAAACTCTGGAAACACCATATATTTT. The variable domain in full, completed from reference TRBV7-2 and TRBJ1-3, reads GAGVSQSPSNKVTEKGKDVELRCDPISGHTALYWYRQSLGQGLEFLIYFQGNSAPDKSGLPSDRFSAERTGGSVSTLTIQRTQQEDSAVYLCASSLKGAAGNSGNTIYFGEGSWLTVV.

J is TRBJ2-3 and V is TRBV27, with D perhaps matching TRBD2 (6 bases). The CDR3 totals 15 residues. Deletions cut 0 bases from V and 3 bases from J, with 10 bases between. Germline V gene data show CDR1 as MNHEY and CDR2 as SMNVEV (reference sequence). The CDR3: CASSLSGSLTDTQYF. CDR3 coding DNA: TGTGCCAGCAGTTTATCCGGGAGTTTGACAGATACGCAGTATTTT.

The rearrangement joins TRBV4-2 to TRBJ2-7; 12 nucleotides agree with TRBD2. The CDR3 length is 14 residues. Looked up from germline, CDR1 is LGHNA and CDR2 is YNFKEQ. Trimming at V came to 3 bases and at J to 4 bases, leaving 1 base not matched to a gene. The chain's CDR3 is CASSQTSGRYEQYF. The DNA of the CDR3 is TGTGCCAGCAGCCAGACTAGCGGGAGATACGAGCAGTACTTC.

The chain employs TRBV5-6 and TRBJ1-3; D possibly corresponds to TRBD1 (6 bases). The CDR3 spans 16 residues. Germline lookup yields CDR1 SGHDT and CDR2 YYEEEE. V was shortened by 1 base and J by 4 bases, with 15 bases between the two germline ends. CDR3 sequence reads: CASSLTGLAEGNTIYF. In nucleotides, the CDR3 is TGTGCCAGCAGCTTGACAGGGTTGGCTGAAGGAAACACCATATATTTT.

This clone has just one count. The gene calls are TRBV28 and TRBJ2-5; 11 bases align to TRBD1. J lost 4 bases, V lost 5 bases, and 6 bases had no gene match. This CDR3 spans 15 amino acids. From germline, CDR1 is MDHEN and CDR2 SYDVKM. In DNA, the CDR3 is TGTGCCAGCAGTGGGACAGGGGGGACCTTAGAGACCCAGTACTTC. It translates to CASSGTGGTLETQYF.

The chain joins TRBV13 to TRBJ2-1, with D possibly TRBD1 on 5 matching bases. Trimming removed 5 bases from V and 9 bases from J, with 14 bases in between. From germline, CDR1 is PRHDT and CDR2 FYEKMQ (reference sequence). The CDR3 has 13 amino acids. Written as DNA, the CDR3 is TGTGCCAGCAGCGCCAGACAGTCCACTGAGCAGTTCTTC. This encodes CASSARQSTEQFF.